These 8 T cell receptor beta chains share one sample of origin, sequenced in a study of PD-L1 blockade in urothelial cancer. Regarding time point: peripheral blood 6 weeks after treatment start. This table comes from immunoSEQ multiplex PCR, and its TCRdb copy is limited to in-frame clones, with some not included. The sample gives tens of thousands of clones, approximately 90% of which show up once; around 2.5% is in the top ten. The sample consisted of PBMCs, taken around atezolizumab (anti-PD-L1) treatment. These receptors came from a man in his 60s with urothelial cancer.

The chain links TRBV6-1 to TRBJ2-5; TRBD1 matches 9 bases. The ends lost 7 bases at V and 0 bases at J; junction bases unmatched: 3. Germline V gives CDR1 MNHNS, CDR2 SASEGT. This CDR3 contains 14 residues. CDR3 amino acids: CASIRDRDQETQYF. The CDR3, as DNA: TGTGCCAGCATCCGGGACAGGGACCAAGAGACCCAGTACTTC.

This rearrangement joins TRBV9 to TRBJ1-2; D is uncertain. The CDR3 covers 16 residues. V lost 4 bases, J lost 0 bases, and 16 bases lay in between. CDR1 SGDLS and CDR2 YYNGEE come from the germline V gene. The CDR3 region is CASSPAGLLANYGYTF. In nucleotides, the CDR3 is TGTGCCAGCAGCCCCGCAGGCCTATTAGCTAACTATGGCTACACCTTC.

The V call is TRBV30, the J call TRBJ2-7; 10 nucleotides match TRBD1. The CDR3 is 14 residues long. J lost 4 bases, V lost 1 base, and 4 bases had no gene match. Per the germline V gene, CDR1 is GTSNPN and CDR2 is SVGIG (reference sequence). The CDR3: CAWSGQGAPYEQYF. The CDR3, as DNA: TGTGCCTGGAGTGGACAGGGGGCGCCTTACGAGCAGTACTTC. Supplemented by reference TRBV30 and TRBJ2-7, the full variable domain reads SQTIHQWPATLVQPVGSPLSLECTVEGTSNPNLYWYRQAAGRGLQLLFYSVGIGQISSEVPQNLSASRPQDRQFILSSKKLLLSDSGFYLCAWSGQGAPYEQYFGPGTRLTVT.

This clone was seen once. V gene TRBV5-6 combines with J gene TRBJ2-3; D is unresolved. Germline CDR1 reads SGHDT; CDR2 reads YYEEEE. Trimming left V 1 base short and J 2 bases short, with 11 bases between. The CDR3 has 15 residues. CDR3 coding DNA: TGTGCCAGCAGCTTGAGGTGGGCCTTCACAGATACGCAGTATTTT. Translated: CASSLRWAFTDTQYF.

J is TRBJ2-5 and V is TRBV7-5; TRBD1 is taken as the D call from the table, unchecked against the DNA. TRBV7-5 counts as a pseudogene. The CDR3 is 13 residues long. The CDR3 reads CVRSKRGTETQYF. As DNA, the CDR3 is TGTGTCAGAAGCAAAAGGGGAACAGAGACCCAGTACTTC.

The J gene is TRBJ2-5, the V gene TRBV2, with a tentative D call TRBD1 (5 bases). Per germline, CDR1 SNHLY and CDR2 FYNNEI. The CDR3 spans 15 residues. V dropped 1 base and J dropped 4 bases, with 13 bases sitting between them. CDR3: CASSEVPGLGETQYF. The CDR3 DNA is TGTGCCAGCAGTGAAGTCCCAGGGTTGGGAGAGACCCAGTACTTC.

The genes are TRBV5-4 and TRBJ2-1; tentative D call: TRBD2 (5 bases). Germline-derived CDR1 and CDR2 are SGHNT and YYREEE (reference sequence). V shed 0 bases and J shed 6 bases, with 19 bases lying between them. The CDR3 extends over 17 amino acids. CDR3 protein: CASSLGASLDLINEQFF. Here the CDR3 DNA reads TGTGCCAGCAGCTTGGGGGCTAGCCTTGACTTAATCAATGAGCAGTTCTTC.

The genes are TRBV28 and TRBJ1-5; tentative D call: TRBD1 (5 bases). The CDR3 loop spans 17 amino acids. Germline V CDR1 and CDR2: MDHEN, SYDVKM. The V gene lost 2 bases and the J gene lost 6 bases, with 20 bases spanning the gap. In DNA, the CDR3 is TGTGCCAGCAGTTTACCCCCGGGACTTAGATGGGGTCAGCCCCAGCATTTT. It translates to CASSLPPGLRWGQPQHF.